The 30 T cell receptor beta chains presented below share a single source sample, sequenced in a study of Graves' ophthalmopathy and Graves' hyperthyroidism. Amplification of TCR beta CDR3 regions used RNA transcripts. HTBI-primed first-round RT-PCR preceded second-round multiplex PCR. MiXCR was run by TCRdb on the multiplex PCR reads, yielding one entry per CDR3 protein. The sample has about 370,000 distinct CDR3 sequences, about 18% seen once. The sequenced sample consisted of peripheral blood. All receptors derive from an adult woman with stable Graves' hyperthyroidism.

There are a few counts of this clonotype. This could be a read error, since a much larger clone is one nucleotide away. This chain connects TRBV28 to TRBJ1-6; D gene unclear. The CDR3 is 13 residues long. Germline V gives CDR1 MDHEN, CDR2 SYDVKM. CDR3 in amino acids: CASSLSRNSHLHF. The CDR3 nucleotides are TGTGCCAGCAGTTTAAGTCGGAATTCACACCTCCACTTT.

The DNA of the CDR3 is TGTGCCAGCAGTTACTCCGGGCCGCCCGAAGGTGGCTACACCTTC. Its protein product is CASSYSGPPEGGYTF. This chain links TRBV6-5 with TRBJ1-2; D uncertain. V was trimmed by 0 bases and J by 7 bases, leaving 15 bases between them. Germline CDR1 MNHEY, CDR2 SVGAGI. CDR3 length: 15 amino acids.

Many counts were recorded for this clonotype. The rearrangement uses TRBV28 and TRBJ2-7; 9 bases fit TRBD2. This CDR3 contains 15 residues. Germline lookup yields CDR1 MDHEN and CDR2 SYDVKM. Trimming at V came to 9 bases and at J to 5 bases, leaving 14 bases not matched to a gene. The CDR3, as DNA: TGTGCCAGTCAGAGTATAGCGGGAGTAGTCCACGAGCAGTACTTC. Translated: CASQSIAGVVHEQYF.

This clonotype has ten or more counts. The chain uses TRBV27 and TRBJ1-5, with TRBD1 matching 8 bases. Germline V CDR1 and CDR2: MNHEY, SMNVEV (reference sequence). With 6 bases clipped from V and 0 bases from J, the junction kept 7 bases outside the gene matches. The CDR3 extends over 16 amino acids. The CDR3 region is CASRAGGWISNQPQHF. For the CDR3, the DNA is TGTGCCAGCAGGGCAGGGGGCTGGATTAGCAATCAGCCCCAGCATTTT.

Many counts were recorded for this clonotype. The CDR3 here is CASGEGTTGGYEQYF. DNA for the CDR3: TGTGCCAGCGGCGAGGGGACGACAGGGGGGTACGAGCAGTACTTC. This chain links TRBV27 with TRBJ2-7, with 9 bases fitting TRBD1. Germline V gives CDR1 MNHEY, CDR2 SMNVEV (reference sequence). With 8 bases clipped from V and 4 bases from J, the junction kept 12 bases outside the gene matches. This CDR3 comprises 15 residues.

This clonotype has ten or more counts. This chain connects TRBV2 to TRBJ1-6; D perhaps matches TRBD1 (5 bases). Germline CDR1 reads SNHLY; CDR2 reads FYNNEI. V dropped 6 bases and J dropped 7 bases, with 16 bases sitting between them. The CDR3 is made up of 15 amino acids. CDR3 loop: CASRGQGRLNSPLHF. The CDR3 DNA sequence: TGTGCCAGCAGGGGGCAGGGAAGACTAAATTCACCCCTCCACTTT.

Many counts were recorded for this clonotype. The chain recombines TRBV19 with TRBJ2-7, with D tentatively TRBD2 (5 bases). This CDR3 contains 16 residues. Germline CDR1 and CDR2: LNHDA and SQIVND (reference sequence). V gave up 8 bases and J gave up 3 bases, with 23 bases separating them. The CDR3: CASPKPGVPRDYEQYF. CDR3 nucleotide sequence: TGTGCCAGTCCTAAGCCCGGGGTCCCTAGGGACTACGAGCAGTACTTC.

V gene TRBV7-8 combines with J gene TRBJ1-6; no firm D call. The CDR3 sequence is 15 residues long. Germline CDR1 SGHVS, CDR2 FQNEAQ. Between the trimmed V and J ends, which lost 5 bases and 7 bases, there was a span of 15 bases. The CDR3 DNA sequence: TGTGCCAGCAGCCCTCAGGACTTAGGGAATTCACCCCTCCACTTT. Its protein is CASSPQDLGNSPLHF.

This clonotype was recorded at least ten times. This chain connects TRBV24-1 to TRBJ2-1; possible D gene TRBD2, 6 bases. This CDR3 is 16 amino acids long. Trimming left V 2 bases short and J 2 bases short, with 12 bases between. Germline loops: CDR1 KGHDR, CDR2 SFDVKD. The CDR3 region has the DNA TGTGCCACCAGTGATTCTGGGCGGGACCCCTACAATGAGCAGTTCTTC. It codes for CATSDSGRDPYNEQFF.

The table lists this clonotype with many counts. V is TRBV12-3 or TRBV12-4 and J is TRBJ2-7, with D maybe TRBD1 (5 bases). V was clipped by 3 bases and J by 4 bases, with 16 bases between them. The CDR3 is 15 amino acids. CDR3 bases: TGTGCCAGCAGTTTCTTCTCCCTAAGGGGATACGAGCAGTACTTC. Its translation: CASSFFSLRGYEQYF.

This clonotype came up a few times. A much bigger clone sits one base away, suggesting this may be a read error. CDR3 sequence reads: CASSTVRGHSGQELTGELFF. DNA of the CDR3: TGTGCCAGCTCCACCGTCAGGGGCCATAGCGGGCAGGAGTTAACCGGGGAGCTGTTTTTT. The chain recombines TRBV6-2 or TRBV6-3 with TRBJ2-2, with a weak D call TRBD2 (7 bases). The CDR3 extends over 20 amino acids. Trimming cost V 8 bases and J 5 bases, with 33 bases left between them. Germline CDR1 is MNHEY and CDR2 is SVGEGT.

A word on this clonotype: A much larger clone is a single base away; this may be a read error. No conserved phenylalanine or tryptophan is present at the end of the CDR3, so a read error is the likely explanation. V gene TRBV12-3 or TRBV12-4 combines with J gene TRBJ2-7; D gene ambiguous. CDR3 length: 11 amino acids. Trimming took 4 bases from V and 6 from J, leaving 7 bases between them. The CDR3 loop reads CASSSVSEQYY. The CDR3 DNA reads TGTGCCAGCAGTTCCGTGTCCGAGCAGTACTAC.

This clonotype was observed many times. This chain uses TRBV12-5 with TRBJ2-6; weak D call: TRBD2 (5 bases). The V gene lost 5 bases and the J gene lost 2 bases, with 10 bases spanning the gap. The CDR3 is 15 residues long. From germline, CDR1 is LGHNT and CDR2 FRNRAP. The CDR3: CASGPGFPGANVLTF. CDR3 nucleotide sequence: TGTGCTAGTGGTCCGGGATTTCCTGGGGCCAACGTCCTGACTTTC. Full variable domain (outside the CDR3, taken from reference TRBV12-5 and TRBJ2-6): DARVTQTPRHKVTEMGQEVTMRCQPILGHNTVFWYRQTMMQGLELLAYFRNRAPLDDSGMPKDRFSAEMPDATLATLKIQPSEPRDSAVYFCASGPGFPGANVLTFGAGSRLTVL.

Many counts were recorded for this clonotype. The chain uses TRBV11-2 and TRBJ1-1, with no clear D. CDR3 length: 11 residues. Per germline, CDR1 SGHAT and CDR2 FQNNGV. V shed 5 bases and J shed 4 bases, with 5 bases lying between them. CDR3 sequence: CASSPLTEAFF. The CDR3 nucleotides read TGTGCCAGCAGCCCTCTCACTGAAGCTTTCTTT.

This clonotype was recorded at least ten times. This chain's CDR3 is CASSFGSEAFF. Here the CDR3 DNA reads TGTGCCAGCAGTTTCGGCTCTGAAGCTTTCTTT. This chain uses TRBV12-3 or TRBV12-4 with TRBJ1-1; unclear D gene. V was clipped by 3 bases and J by 6 bases, with 5 bases between them. This CDR3 has 11 residues.

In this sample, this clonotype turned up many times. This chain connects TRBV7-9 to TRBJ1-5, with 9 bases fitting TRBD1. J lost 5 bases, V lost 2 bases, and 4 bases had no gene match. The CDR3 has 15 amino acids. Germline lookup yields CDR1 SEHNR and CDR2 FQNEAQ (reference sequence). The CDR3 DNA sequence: TGTGCCAGCAGCTTACCGGGACAGGGAGATCAGCCCCAGCATTTT. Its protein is CASSLPGQGDQPQHF.

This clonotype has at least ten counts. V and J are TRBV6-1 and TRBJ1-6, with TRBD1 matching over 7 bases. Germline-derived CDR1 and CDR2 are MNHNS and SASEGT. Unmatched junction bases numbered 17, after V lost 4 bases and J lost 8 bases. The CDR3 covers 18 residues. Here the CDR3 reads CASSGGDSHLRRDSPLHF. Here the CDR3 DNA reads TGTGCCAGCAGTGGGGGGGACAGCCACTTGAGAAGGGATTCACCCCTCCACTTT.

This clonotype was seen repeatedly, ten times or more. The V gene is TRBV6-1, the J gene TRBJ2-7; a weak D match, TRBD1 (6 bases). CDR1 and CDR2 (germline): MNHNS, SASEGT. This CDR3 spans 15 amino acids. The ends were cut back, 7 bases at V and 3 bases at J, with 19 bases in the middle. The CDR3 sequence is CASKNRVEGRYEQYF. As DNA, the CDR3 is TGTGCCAGCAAGAACAGGGTGGAAGGCCGCTACGAGCAGTACTTC.

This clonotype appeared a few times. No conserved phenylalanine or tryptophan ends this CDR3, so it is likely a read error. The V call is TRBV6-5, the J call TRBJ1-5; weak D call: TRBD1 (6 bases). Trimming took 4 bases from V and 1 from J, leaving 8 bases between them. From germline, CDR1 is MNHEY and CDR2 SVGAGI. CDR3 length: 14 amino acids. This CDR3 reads CASSLGQSNQPQHS. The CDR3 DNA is TGTGCCAGCAGTTTAGGACAGAGCAATCAGCCCCAGCATTCT.

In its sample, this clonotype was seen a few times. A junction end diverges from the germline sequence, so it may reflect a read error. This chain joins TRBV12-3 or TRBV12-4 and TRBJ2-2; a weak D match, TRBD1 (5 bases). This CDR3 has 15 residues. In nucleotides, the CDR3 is TGTGCCAGCGGTTTAAGGCAGGGTAACACCGGGGAGCTGTTTTTT. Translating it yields CASGLRQGNTGELFF.

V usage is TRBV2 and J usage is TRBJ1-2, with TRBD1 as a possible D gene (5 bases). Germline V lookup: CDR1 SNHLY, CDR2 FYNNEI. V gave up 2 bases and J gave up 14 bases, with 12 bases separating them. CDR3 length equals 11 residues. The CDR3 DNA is TGTGCCAGCAGTGAATGGGCGGGGACTACCTTC. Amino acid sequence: CASSEWAGTTF.

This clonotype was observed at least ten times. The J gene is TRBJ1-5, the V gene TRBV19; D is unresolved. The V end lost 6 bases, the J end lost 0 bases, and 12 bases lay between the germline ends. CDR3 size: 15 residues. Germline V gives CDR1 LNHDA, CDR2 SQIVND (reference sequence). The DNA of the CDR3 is TGTGCCAGTAGCCCTTGGGAATATAGCAATCAGCCCCAGCATTTT. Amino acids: CASSPWEYSNQPQHF.

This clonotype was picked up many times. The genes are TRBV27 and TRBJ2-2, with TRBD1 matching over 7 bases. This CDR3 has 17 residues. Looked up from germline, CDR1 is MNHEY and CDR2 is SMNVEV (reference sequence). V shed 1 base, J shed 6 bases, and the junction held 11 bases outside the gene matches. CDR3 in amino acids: CASSLLGGRGKAGELFF. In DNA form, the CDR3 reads TGTGCCAGCAGTTTATTGGGCGGCAGGGGGAAAGCCGGGGAGCTGTTTTTT.

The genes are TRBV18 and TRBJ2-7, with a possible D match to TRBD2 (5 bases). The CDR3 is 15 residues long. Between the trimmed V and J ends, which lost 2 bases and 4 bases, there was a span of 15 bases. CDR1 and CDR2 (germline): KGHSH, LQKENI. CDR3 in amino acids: CASSPSDRAEYEQYF. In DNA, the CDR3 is TGTGCCAGCTCACCATCGGATCGAGCGGAATACGAGCAGTACTTC.

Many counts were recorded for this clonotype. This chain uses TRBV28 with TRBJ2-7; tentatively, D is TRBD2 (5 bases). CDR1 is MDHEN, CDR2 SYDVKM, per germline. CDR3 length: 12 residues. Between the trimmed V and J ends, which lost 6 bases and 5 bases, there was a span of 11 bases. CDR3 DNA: TGTGCCAGCAGCGGACTGGAAAACGAGCAGTACTTC. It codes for CASSGLENEQYF.

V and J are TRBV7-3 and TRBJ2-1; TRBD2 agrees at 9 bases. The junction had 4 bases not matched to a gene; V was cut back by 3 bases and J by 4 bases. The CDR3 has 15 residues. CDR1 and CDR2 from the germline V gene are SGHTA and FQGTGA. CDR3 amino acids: CASSFQLAGYNEQFF. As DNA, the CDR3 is TGTGCCAGCAGCTTCCAACTAGCGGGTTACAATGAGCAGTTCTTC.

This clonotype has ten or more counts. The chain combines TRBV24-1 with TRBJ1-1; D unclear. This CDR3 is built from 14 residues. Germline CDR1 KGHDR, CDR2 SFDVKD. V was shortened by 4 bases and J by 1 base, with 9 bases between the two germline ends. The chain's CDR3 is CATSEGSGNTEAFF. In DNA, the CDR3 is TGTGCCACCAGTGAGGGTTCCGGGAACACTGAAGCTTTCTTT.

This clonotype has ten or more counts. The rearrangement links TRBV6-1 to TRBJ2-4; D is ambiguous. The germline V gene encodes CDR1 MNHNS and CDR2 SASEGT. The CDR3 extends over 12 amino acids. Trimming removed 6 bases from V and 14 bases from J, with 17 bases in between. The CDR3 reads CASRPGSNAKYF. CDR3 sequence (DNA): TGTGCCAGCAGACCCGGATCTAATGCTAAGTACTTC.

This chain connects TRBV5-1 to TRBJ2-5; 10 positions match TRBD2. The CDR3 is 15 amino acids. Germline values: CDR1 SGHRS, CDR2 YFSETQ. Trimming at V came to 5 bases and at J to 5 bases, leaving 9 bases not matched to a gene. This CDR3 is CASSSASGSTETQYF. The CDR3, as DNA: TGCGCCAGCAGTTCCGCTAGCGGGAGCACGGAGACCCAGTACTTC.

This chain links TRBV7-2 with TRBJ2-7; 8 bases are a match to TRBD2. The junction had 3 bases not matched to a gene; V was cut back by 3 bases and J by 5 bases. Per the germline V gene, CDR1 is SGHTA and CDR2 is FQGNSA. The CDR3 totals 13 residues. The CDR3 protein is CASSFAGGNEQYF. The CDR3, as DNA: TGTGCCAGCAGCTTTGCGGGAGGCAACGAGCAGTACTTC.